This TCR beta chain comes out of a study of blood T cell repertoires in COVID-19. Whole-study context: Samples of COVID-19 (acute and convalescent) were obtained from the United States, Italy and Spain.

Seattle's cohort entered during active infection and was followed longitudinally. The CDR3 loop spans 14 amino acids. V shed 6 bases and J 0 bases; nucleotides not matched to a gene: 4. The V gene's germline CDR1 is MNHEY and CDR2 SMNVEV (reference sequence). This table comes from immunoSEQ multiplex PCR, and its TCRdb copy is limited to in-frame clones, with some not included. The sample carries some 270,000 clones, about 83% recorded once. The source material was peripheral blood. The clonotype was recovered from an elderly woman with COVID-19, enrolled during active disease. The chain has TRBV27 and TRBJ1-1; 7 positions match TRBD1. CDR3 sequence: CASRLGQLNTEAFF. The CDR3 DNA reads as TGTGCCAGCAGGCTGGGACAGCTGAACACTGAAGCTTTCTTT.